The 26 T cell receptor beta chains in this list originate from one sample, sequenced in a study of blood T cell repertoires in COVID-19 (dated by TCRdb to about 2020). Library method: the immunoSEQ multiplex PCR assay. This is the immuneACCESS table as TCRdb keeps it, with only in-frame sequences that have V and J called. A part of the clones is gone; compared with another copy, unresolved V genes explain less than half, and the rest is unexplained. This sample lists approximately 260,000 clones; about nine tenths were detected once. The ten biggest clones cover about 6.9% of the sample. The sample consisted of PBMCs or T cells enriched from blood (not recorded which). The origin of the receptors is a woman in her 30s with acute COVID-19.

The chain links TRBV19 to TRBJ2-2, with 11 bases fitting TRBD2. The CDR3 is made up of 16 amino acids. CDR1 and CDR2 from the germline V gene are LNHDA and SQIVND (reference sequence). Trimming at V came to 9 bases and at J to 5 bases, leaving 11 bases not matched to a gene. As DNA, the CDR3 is TGTGCCAGCGGGGGGACTAGCGGAAGGAGGACCGGGGAGCTGTTTTTT. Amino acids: CASGGTSGRRTGELFF.

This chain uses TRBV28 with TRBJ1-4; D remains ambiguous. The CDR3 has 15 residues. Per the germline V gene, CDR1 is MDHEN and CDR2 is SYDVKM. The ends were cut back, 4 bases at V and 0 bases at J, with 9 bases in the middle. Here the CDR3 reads CASSSPGSTNEKLFF. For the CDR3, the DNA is TGTGCCAGCAGTTCTCCCGGGTCAACTAATGAAAAACTGTTTTTT.

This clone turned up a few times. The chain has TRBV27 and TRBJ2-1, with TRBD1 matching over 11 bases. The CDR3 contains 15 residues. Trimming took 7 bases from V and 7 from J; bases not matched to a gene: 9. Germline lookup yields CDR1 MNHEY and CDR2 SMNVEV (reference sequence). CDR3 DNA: TGTGCCAGCACTCCCGGACAGGGGGCTGGGAATGAGCAGTTCTTC. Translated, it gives CASTPGQGAGNEQFF.

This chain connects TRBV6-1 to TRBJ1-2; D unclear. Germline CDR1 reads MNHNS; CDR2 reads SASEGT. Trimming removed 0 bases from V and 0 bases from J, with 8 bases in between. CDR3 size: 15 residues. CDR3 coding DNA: TGTGCCAGCAGTGAAGCCAGGCTTCCTAACTATGGCTACACCTTC. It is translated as CASSEARLPNYGYTF.

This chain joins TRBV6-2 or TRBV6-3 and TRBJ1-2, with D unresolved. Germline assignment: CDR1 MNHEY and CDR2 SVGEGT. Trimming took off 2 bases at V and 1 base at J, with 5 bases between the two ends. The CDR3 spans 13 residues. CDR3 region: CASSYAINYGYTF. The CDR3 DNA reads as TGTGCCAGCAGTTACGCGATTAACTATGGCTACACCTTC.

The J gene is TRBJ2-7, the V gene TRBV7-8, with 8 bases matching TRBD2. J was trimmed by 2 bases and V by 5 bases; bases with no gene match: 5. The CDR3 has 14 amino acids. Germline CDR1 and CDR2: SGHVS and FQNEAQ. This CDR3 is CASSDTSGPYEQYF. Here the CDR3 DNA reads TGTGCCAGCAGCGACACTAGCGGCCCCTACGAGCAGTACTTC.

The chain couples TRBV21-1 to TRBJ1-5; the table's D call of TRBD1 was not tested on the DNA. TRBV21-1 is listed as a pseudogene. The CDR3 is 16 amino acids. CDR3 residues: CASSPDSGREDPPQHF. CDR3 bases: TGTGCCAGCAGTCCCGACAGTGGGCGCGAGGATCCGCCCCAGCATTTT.

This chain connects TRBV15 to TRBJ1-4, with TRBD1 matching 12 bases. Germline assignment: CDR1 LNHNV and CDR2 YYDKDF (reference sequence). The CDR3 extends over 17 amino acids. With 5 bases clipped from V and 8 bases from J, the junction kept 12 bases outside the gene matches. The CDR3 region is CATSPDRTGTGGEKLFF. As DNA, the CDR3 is TGTGCCACCAGCCCCGATCGAACCGGGACAGGGGGCGAAAAACTGTTTTTT.

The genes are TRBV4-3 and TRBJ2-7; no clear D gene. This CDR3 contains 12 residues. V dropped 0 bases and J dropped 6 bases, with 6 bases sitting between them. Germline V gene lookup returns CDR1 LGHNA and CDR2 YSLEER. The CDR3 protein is CASSQESLEQYF. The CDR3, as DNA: TGCGCCAGCAGCCAAGAGTCCCTCGAGCAGTACTTC.

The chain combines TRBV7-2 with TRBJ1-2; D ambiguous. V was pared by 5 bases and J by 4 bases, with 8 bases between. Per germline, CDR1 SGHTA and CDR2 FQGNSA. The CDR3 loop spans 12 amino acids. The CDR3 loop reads CASSEGPYGYTF. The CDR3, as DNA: TGTGCCAGCAGCGAGGGCCCCTATGGCTACACCTTC.

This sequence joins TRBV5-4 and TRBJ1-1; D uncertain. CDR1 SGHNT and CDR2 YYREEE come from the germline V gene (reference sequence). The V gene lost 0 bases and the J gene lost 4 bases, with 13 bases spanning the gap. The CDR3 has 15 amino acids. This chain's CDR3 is CASSLERGGSTEAFF. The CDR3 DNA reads TGTGCCAGCAGCTTGGAACGGGGTGGGAGCACTGAAGCTTTCTTT.

CDR3 sequence: CASSLTGQGTQPQHF. In nucleotides, the CDR3 is TGTGCCAGCAGCTTGACGGGACAGGGGACGCAGCCCCAGCATTTT. The gene calls are TRBV7-2 and TRBJ1-5, with 10 bases lining up with TRBD1. The J segment lost 7 bases and the V segment lost 3 bases, leaving 6 bases of the junction unmatched. This CDR3 spans 15 amino acids. Germline CDR1 is SGHTA and CDR2 is FQGNSA.

In nucleotides, the CDR3 is TGTGCCAGCACCCGACCACCCAGGACTAGGTTCTACGAGCAGTACTTC. Its translation is CASTRPPRTRFYEQYF. The gene calls are TRBV11-3 and TRBJ2-7; 7 nucleotides match TRBD2. This CDR3 comprises 16 residues. V was pared by 7 bases and J by 3 bases, with 15 bases of the junction left unmatched. Germline CDR1 SGHNT, CDR2 YENEEA.

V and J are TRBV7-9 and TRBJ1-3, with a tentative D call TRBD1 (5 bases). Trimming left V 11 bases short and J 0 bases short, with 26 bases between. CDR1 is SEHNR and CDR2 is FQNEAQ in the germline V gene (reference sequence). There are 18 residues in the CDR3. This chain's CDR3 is CALGGLAGRSISGNTIYF. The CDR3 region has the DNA TGTGCCTTGGGCGGGTTAGCGGGACGCAGCATCTCTGGAAACACCATATATTTT. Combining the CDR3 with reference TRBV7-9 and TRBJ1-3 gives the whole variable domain DTGVSQNPRHKITKRGQNVTFRCDPISEHNRLYWYRQTLGQGPEFLTYFQNEAQLEKSRLLSDRFSAERPKGSFSTLEIQRTEQGDSAMYLCALGGLAGRSISGNTIYFGEGSWLTVV.

CDR3 residues: CASSGRLAGVDTQYF. The CDR3 region has the DNA TGTGCCAGCAGCGGACGACTAGCGGGAGTCGATACGCAGTATTTT. This chain joins TRBV7-2 and TRBJ2-3, with 12 bases that match TRBD2. Per germline, CDR1 SGHTA and CDR2 FQGNSA. This CDR3 has 15 amino acids. The V and J ends lost 5 bases and 6 bases, in that order; junction bases with no gene match: 6.

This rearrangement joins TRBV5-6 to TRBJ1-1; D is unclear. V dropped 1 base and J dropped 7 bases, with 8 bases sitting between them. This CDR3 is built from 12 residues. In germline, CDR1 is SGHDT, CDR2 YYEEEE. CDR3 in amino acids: CASSLIDNEAFF. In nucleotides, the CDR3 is TGTGCCAGCAGCTTGATTGACAATGAAGCTTTCTTT. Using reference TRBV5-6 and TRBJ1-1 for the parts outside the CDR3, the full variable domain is DAGVTQSPTHLIKTRGQQVTLRCSPKSGHDTVSWYQQALGQGPQFIFQYYEEEERQRGNFPDRFSGHQFPNYSSELNVNALLLGDSALYLCASSLIDNEAFFGQGTRLTVV.

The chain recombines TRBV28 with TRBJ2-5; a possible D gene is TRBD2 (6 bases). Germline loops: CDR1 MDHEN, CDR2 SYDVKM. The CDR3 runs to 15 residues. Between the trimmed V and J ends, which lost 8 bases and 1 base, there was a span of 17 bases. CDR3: CASSGLGLLQETQYF. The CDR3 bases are TGTGCCAGCTCAGGGCTCGGACTACTCCAAGAGACCCAGTACTTC.

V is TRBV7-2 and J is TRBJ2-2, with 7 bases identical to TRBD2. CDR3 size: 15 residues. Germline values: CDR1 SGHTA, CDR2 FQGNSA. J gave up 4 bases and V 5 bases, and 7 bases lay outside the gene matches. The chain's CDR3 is CASSTQGGITGELFF. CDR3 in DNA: TGTGCCAGCAGCACTCAGGGAGGGATCACCGGGGAGCTGTTTTTT.

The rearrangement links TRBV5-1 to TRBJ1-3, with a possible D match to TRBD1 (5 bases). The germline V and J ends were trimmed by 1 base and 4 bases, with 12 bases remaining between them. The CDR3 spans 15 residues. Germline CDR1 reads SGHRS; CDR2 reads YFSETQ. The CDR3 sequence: CASSLRGGNGNTIYF. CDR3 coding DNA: TGCGCCAGCAGCTTGCGCGGGGGTAACGGAAACACCATATATTTT. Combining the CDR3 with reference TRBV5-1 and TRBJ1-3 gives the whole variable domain KAGVTQTPRYLIKTRGQQVTLSCSPISGHRSVSWYQQTPGQGLQFLFEYFSETQRNKGNFPGRFSGRQFSNSRSEMNVSTLELGDSALYLCASSLRGGNGNTIYFGEGSWLTVV.

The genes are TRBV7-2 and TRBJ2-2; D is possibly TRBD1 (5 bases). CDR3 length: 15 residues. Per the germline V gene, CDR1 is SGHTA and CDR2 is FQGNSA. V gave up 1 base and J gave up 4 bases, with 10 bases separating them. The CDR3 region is CASSLVGRATGELFF. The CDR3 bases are TGTGCCAGCAGCTTAGTGGGCAGGGCCACCGGGGAGCTGTTTTTT.

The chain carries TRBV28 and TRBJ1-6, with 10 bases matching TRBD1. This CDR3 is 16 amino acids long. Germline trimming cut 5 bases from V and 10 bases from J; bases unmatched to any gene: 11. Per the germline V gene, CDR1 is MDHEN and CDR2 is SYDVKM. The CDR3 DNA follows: TGTGCCAGCAGTGAACCGGGACAGGGGTCTTGGTCACCCCTCCACTTT. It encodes CASSEPGQGSWSPLHF. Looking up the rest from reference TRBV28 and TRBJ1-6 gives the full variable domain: DVKVTQSSRYLVKRTGEKVFLECVQDMDHENMFWYRQDPGLGLRLIYFSYDVKMKEKGDIPEGYSVSREKKERFSLILESASTNQTSMYLCASSEPGQGSWSPLHFGNGTRLTVT.

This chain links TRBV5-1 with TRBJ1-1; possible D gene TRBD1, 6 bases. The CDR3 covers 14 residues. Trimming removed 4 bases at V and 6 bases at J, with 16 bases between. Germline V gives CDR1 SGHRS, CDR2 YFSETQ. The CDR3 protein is CASSPTQGLAEAFF. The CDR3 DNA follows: TGCGCCAGCAGCCCTACACAGGGTTTGGCTGAAGCTTTCTTT.

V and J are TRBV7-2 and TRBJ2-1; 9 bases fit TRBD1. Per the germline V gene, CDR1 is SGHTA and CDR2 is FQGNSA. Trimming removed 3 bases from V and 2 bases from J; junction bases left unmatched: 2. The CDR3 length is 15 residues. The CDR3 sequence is CASSLGQGPYNEQFF. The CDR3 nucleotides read TGTGCCAGCAGCTTGGGACAGGGACCCTACAATGAGCAGTTCTTC.

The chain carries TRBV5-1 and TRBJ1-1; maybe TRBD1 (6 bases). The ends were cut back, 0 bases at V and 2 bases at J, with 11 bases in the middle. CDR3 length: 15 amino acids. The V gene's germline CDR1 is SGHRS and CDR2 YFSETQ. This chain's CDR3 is CASSLETGVNTEAFF. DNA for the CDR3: TGCGCCAGCAGCTTGGAGACAGGCGTAAACACTGAAGCTTTCTTT.

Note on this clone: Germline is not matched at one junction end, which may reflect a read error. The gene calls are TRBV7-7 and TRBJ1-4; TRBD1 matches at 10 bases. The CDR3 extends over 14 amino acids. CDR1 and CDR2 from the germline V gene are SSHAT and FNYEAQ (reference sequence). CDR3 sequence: CASSRGQGNEKLFF. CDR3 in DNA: TGTGCTAGCAGCCGGGGACAGGGGAATGAAAAACTGTTTTTT.

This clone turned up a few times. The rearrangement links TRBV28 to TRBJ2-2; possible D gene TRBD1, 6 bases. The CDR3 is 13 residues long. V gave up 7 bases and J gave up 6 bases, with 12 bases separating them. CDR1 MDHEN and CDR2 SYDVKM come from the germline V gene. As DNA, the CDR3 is TGTGCCAGCAATACCAGGGGAGCCGGGGAGCTGTTTTTT. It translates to CASNTRGAGELFF.